This T cell receptor beta chain stems from a study of T cell responses to AZD1222 COVID-19 vaccine. Study-wide findings and caveats: It was only after the peak T cell response that any repertoires were sampled. Unmutated variant regions reportedly attract nearly half of all spike-specific TCRs. At baseline, just a handful of AZD1222 recipients tested seropositive.

The table came from immunoSEQ multiplex PCR; TCRdb's copy has only in-frame clones and leaves some out. Here the sample spans approximately 120,000 clones, roughly 90% being singletons. The CDR3 covers 17 residues. From germline, CDR1 is SGHTA and CDR2 FQGNSA. V trimming: 5 bases; J trimming: 5 bases; junction bases outside the gene matches: 8. About this clone: Its antigen is undetermined.

The chain carries TRBV7-2 and TRBJ1-6; 11 bases match TRBD1. The specimen comprised peripheral blood, sampled on day 0 of MenACWY control vaccination. The sequence was obtained from an adult in good health. The CDR3 region has the DNA TGTGCCAGCAGCCGCGGGACAGGGGGGATGAATAATTCACCCCTCCACTTT. Translation gives CASSRGTGGMNNSPLHF.